Listed below are T cell receptor beta chains from one sample, sequenced in a study of shared clonotypes between healthy human individuals. Produced via immunoSEQ multiplex PCR; TCRdb's table is partial and in-frame only. The table includes about 2 million clones, approximately 94% detected once. The sequencing sample was made of naive CD8+ T cells sorted from blood. All receptors come from a man aged 18 to 30 in good health. Both conserved end residues are part of each CDR3. D genes are given only for firm matches. Size tells how often a clone was seen (once, few, many) or the class of an expanded clone, and some rows leave it out.

d_gene,j_gene,abundance,len,v_gene,CDR3aa,CDR3nt
NA,TRBJ2-3,NA,16,TRBV18,CASSPREESSTDTQYF,TGTGCCAGCTCACCACGAGAAGAATCTAGCACAGATACGCAGTATTTT
TRBD1,TRBJ2-3,NA,15,TRBV9,CASTVAGQGLDTQYF,TGTGCCAGCACCGTAGCAGGACAGGGGTTAGATACGCAGTATTTT
NA,TRBJ2-7,NA,12,TRBV2,CASSVQLYEQYF,TGTGCCAGCAGCGTACAGCTCTACGAGCAGTACTTC
NA,TRBJ2-7,once,14,TRBV9,CASSVGTTGYEQYF,TGTGCCAGCAGCGTAGGTACCACAGGCTACGAGCAGTACTTC
NA,TRBJ2-1,NA,11,TRBV4-2,CASSQGGEQFF,TGTGCCAGCAGCCAAGGGGGTGAGCAGTTCTTC
TRBD2,TRBJ2-7,NA,15,TRBV6-5,CASSYLTSGIHEQYF,TGTGCCAGCAGTTACTTGACTAGCGGGATCCACGAGCAGTACTTC
NA,TRBJ2-2,NA,13,TRBV5-6,CASSLTGTGELFF,TGTGCCAGCAGCTTGACGGGGACCGGGGAGCTGTTTTTT
TRBD1,TRBJ1-1,NA,15,TRBV6-5,CASSLTGGVGTEAFF,TGTGCCAGCAGCCTGACAGGGGGGGTTGGCACTGAAGCTTTCTTT
TRBD2,TRBJ2-5,NA,16,TRBV7-9,CASSSPSGGQQETQYF,TGTGCCAGCAGCTCCCCTAGCGGGGGGCAACAAGAGACCCAGTACTTC
NA,TRBJ2-7,NA,13,TRBV4-1,CASSLKSSYEQYF,TGCGCCAGCAGCCTAAAGAGTTCCTACGAGCAGTACTTC
TRBD2,TRBJ2-2,once,14,TRBV4-1,CASSLWEGSGELFF,TGCGCCAGCAGCCTCTGGGAGGGGTCGGGGGAGCTGTTTTTT
TRBD2,TRBJ2-1,NA,15,TRBV10-2,CASRVAGGTYNEQFF,TGCGCCAGCCGGGTAGCGGGAGGGACCTACAATGAGCAGTTCTTC
TRBD2,TRBJ2-5,once,16,TRBV28,CASSTPRASGEETQYF,TGTGCCAGCAGTACTCCCCGGGCTAGCGGGGAAGAGACCCAGTACTTC
NA,TRBJ2-2,NA,16,TRBV9,CASRHDGDSYTGELFF,TGTGCCAGCAGACACGATGGGGACTCTTACACCGGGGAGCTGTTTTTT
NA,TRBJ1-1,NA,14,TRBV6-5,CASTLELGNTEAFF,TGTGCCAGCACCCTTGAGTTGGGAAACACTGAAGCTTTCTTT
TRBD2,TRBJ2-5,once,14,TRBV27,CASSPTSGQETQYF,TGTGCCAGCAGTCCGACTAGCGGACAAGAGACCCAGTACTTC
NA,TRBJ2-7,NA,14,TRBV19,CASSIGLSSYEQYF,TGTGCCAGTAGTATCGGACTGAGCTCCTACGAGCAGTACTTC
TRBD2,TRBJ2-1,NA,16,TRBV5-4,CASSSGLAGFNNEQFF,TGTGCCAGCAGCTCCGGACTAGCGGGGTTCAACAATGAGCAGTTCTTC
NA,TRBJ1-4,once,13,TRBV6-1,CASSESGFEKLFF,TGTGCCAGCAGTGAGTCAGGGTTCGAAAAACTGTTTTTT
NA,TRBJ2-1,once,15,TRBV6-5,CASSPGLTPYNEQFF,TGTGCCAGCAGTCCTGGGCTCACCCCCTACAATGAGCAGTTCTTC
TRBD1,TRBJ1-1,once,14,TRBV10-2,CASGPGQGNTEAFF,TGCGCCAGCGGACCGGGACAGGGGAACACTGAAGCTTTCTTT
TRBD2,TRBJ2-5,once,14,TRBV2,CASSDLAGVETQYF,TGTGCCAGCAGTGACCTAGCGGGGGTTGAGACCCAGTACTTC
NA,TRBJ1-2,NA,13,TRBV27,CASSYRMGYGYTF,TGTGCCAGCAGTTACAGAATGGGTTACGGCTACACCTTC
NA,TRBJ1-1,NA,13,TRBV15,CATSDGIDTEAFF,TGTGCCACCAGCGATGGAATCGACACTGAAGCTTTCTTT